This is a list of T cell receptor beta chains from one sample in a study of shared clonotypes between healthy human individuals. Here immunoSEQ multiplex PCR was the method, and the copy in TCRdb shows in-frame clones only, minus some. The sample yields millions of clones, about 95% seen once. Sequenced input: naive CD8+ T cells sorted from blood. These receptors were taken from a man younger than 30 in good health. CDR3s include the opening cysteine and the closing phenylalanine or tryptophan. A D gene is named only where the DNA matches it firmly. Clone sizes are given selectively: once, few, many, or a class where the clone is expanded.

.,TRBJ2-5,.,TRBV11-2,TGTGCCAGCAGCTCAGGCAGGACCGGGGAGACCCAGTACTTC,CASSSGRTGETQYF
.,TRBJ1-1,.,TRBV9,TGTGCCAGCAGCGTAGCTAAGAGTGGGAGCACTGAAGCTTTCTTT,CASSVAKSGSTEAFF
TRBD2,TRBJ2-7,.,TRBV6-6,TGTGCCAGCAGTTACTCGCGGGAGCGCTACGAGCAGTACTTC,CASSYSRERYEQYF
TRBD2,TRBJ2-7,.,TRBV7-2,TGTGCCAGCAGCCGCCGGCTAGCGGGATCCTACGAGCAGTACTTC,CASSRRLAGSYEQYF
TRBD1,TRBJ1-2,.,TRBV30,TGTGCCTGGAGAGACGAGGGGGCGAAAGGCTACACCTTC,CAWRDEGAKGYTF
.,TRBJ2-5,few,TRBV5-1,TGCGCCAGCAGCTCCCAAGAGACCCAGTACTTC,CASSSQETQYF
.,TRBJ1-6,.,TRBV4-1,TGCGCCAGCAGCCAAGACCTGGGGGGGGCGTTATCACCCCTCCACTTT,CASSQDLGGALSPLHF
.,TRBJ1-1,.,TRBV13,TGTGCCAGCACCCTCCAGGGTTGGGCTGAAGCTTTCTTT,CASTLQGWAEAFF
.,TRBJ1-1,few,TRBV27,TGTGCCAGCAGTTTACTGGGGAACACTGAAGCTTTCTTT,CASSLLGNTEAFF
.,TRBJ2-6,.,TRBV7-6,TGTGCCAGCAGCTTGGATTCTGGGGCCAACGTCCTGACTTTC,CASSLDSGANVLTF
.,TRBJ1-1,.,TRBV28,TGTGCCAGCAGAATTTCCCCCGGGCTGAACACTGAAGCTTTCTTT,CASRISPGLNTEAFF
TRBD1,TRBJ1-5,.,TRBV10-2,TGCGCCAGCAGTCCGGACAGGCGACACAATCAGCCCCAGCATTTT,CASSPDRRHNQPQHF
TRBD1,TRBJ2-7,.,TRBV5-1,TGCGCCAGCAGCTCCGGGACAGGGTCCCACGAGCAGTACTTC,CASSSGTGSHEQYF
TRBD1,TRBJ2-7,.,TRBV5-1,TGCGCCAGCAGCTTGGGGTGGGACAGGGCAGACGAGCAGTACTTC,CASSLGWDRADEQYF
.,TRBJ2-2,.,TRBV7-2,TGTGCCAGCAGTTCGAAGAGGCCAGAAAACACCGGGGAGCTGTTTTTT,CASSSKRPENTGELFF
TRBD1,TRBJ1-4,.,TRBV9,TGTGCCAGCAGAGGACAGGGGGAAAAACTGTTTTTT,CASRGQGEKLFF
.,TRBJ1-2,.,TRBV15,TGTGCCACCAGCAGAGATCTGGGGGCAACCTATGGCTACACCTTC,CATSRDLGATYGYTF
TRBD1,TRBJ1-2,.,TRBV27,TGTGCCAGCAGGGTCCCGGCACAGGGGCAAGGCTACACCTTC,CASRVPAQGQGYTF
.,TRBJ2-5,.,TRBV9,TGTGCCAGCGCCCCGGCGCGCCAAGAGACCCAGTACTTC,CASAPARQETQYF
TRBD1,TRBJ1-2,.,TRBV15,TGTGCCACCAGCAGAGATTGGGACAGGCCTAACTATGGCTACACCTTC,CATSRDWDRPNYGYTF
.,TRBJ1-4,.,TRBV29-1,TGCAGCGTTGGGGGTGGAGACGAAAAACTGTTTTTT,CSVGGGDEKLFF
.,TRBJ2-7,.,TRBV6-5,TGTGCCAGCAGCCCGGCGGCGGGACCTACCTACGAGCAGTACTTC,CASSPAAGPTYEQYF
.,TRBJ2-7,.,TRBV4-3,TGCGCCAGCAGCCAATACCGGAGCTCCTACGAGCAGTACTTC,CASSQYRSSYEQYF
.,TRBJ1-1,.,TRBV27,TGTGCCAGCAGTTTATACGGGGAGAACACTGAAGCTTTCTTT,CASSLYGENTEAFF
TRBD2,TRBJ2-7,.,TRBV25-1,TGTGCCAGCAGTGAGACTAGCGGGATGGGAAGCTCCTACGAGCAGTACTTC,CASSETSGMGSSYEQYF
.,TRBJ2-3,once,TRBV5-4,TGTGCCAGCAGCTTGGGACCCTCCACAGGGGATACGCAGTATTTT,CASSLGPSTGDTQYF
TRBD1,TRBJ1-2,.,TRBV6-5,TGTGCCAGCAGTTACGTAGAGGGGGCAATGTATGGCTACACCTTC,CASSYVEGAMYGYTF
TRBD2,TRBJ2-7,.,TRBV6-5,TGTGCCAGCAGTTACGCCGGGACTACCTACGAGCAGTACTTC,CASSYAGTTYEQYF
.,TRBJ1-5,.,TRBV29-1,TGCAGCGTTGGGAAGGACCCTGGGCAGCCCCAGCATTTT,CSVGKDPGQPQHF
.,TRBJ1-1,.,TRBV28,TGTGCCAGCAGTTTAGCGTCGAACACTGAAGCTTTCTTT,CASSLASNTEAFF
.,TRBJ2-3,.,TRBV7-9,TGTGCCAGCAGCTTGGAGGGGGCACGTAGCACAGATACGCAGTATTTT,CASSLEGARSTDTQYF
.,TRBJ1-2,.,TRBV2,TGTGCCAGCAGTACTCTCGACAGTTATGGCTACACCTTC,CASSTLDSYGYTF
TRBD2,TRBJ2-7,.,TRBV27,TGTGCCAGCAGTTCGATCGGGACTAGCGGCGCCTACGAGCAGTACTTC,CASSSIGTSGAYEQYF
.,TRBJ1-6,.,TRBV7-9,TGTGCCAGCAGCCCCGGCGTCTCCTATAATTCACCCCTCCACTTT,CASSPGVSYNSPLHF
.,TRBJ2-1,.,TRBV19,TGTGCCAGTAGTATTATGGAAATGGGGTCCAATGAGCAGTTCTTC,CASSIMEMGSNEQFF
.,TRBJ1-2,.,TRBV9,TGTGCCAGCAGCGGTGACAGGACCGGGGGCTACACCTTC,CASSGDRTGGYTF
TRBD1,TRBJ1-1,.,TRBV27,TGTGCCAGCAGTTCTATCGCCTCCGGGACAGGGGGCCGGGCGGCTGCTTTCTTT,CASSSIASGTGGRAAAFF
.,TRBJ1-2,.,TRBV9,TGTGCCAGCAGCGCCGAGACCTGGGTCTACACCTTC,CASSAETWVYTF
.,TRBJ1-3,.,TRBV7-6,TGTGCCAGCAGCCAAAACGCAGAAAACACCATATATTTT,CASSQNAENTIYF
.,TRBJ1-4,.,TRBV15,TGTGCCACCAGCAGAGATAAATTTTCCGGGACTCTGGAAAAACTGTTTTTT,CATSRDKFSGTLEKLFF
.,TRBJ1-5,.,TRBV27,TGTGCCAGCAGTAACCAGGGTGGCAATCAGCCCCAGCATTTT,CASSNQGGNQPQHF
.,TRBJ1-5,.,TRBV9,TGTGCCAGCAGCGTAGGCGGGAATAGCAATCAGCCCCAGCATTTT,CASSVGGNSNQPQHF
.,TRBJ2-3,.,TRBV4-3,TGCGCCAGCAGCCAAGATGAGTGGCGGCCAGATACGCAGTATTTT,CASSQDEWRPDTQYF
.,TRBJ2-2,.,TRBV7-9,TGTGCCAGCAGCCCCCCCTTGACCGGGGAGCTGTTTTTT,CASSPPLTGELFF
TRBD1,TRBJ2-7,.,TRBV27,TGTGCCAGCAGTTACTCGACAGGGCAGGCCTACGAGCAGTACTTC,CASSYSTGQAYEQYF
TRBD1,TRBJ2-7,.,TRBV5-6,TGTGCCAGCAGCTGGCTGACAGGGGAGTTCTCCTACGAGCAGTACTTC,CASSWLTGEFSYEQYF
.,TRBJ2-5,.,TRBV4-1,TGCGCCAGCAGCCAAGACCATTATGGCCAAGAGACCCAGTACTTC,CASSQDHYGQETQYF
.,TRBJ1-4,.,TRBV28,TGTGCCAGCAGTTTATCCGCGGGGCCCGGAGTGGGTAATGAAAAACTGTTTTTT,CASSLSAGPGVGNEKLFF
TRBD2,TRBJ2-7,.,TRBV7-9,TGTGCCAGCAGCGGGGGACTAGCGGGAAAAAACTACGAGCAGTACTTC,CASSGGLAGKNYEQYF
TRBD1,TRBJ1-4,.,TRBV7-9,TGTGCCAGCAGCTTAGTAGGACAGGGGGCTGCTAATGAAAAACTGTTTTTT,CASSLVGQGAANEKLFF
.,TRBJ2-1,.,TRBV27,TGTGCCAGCAGTTATCCTGGGATCCCCTACAATGAGCAGTTCTTC,CASSYPGIPYNEQFF
.,TRBJ1-6,.,TRBV28,TGTGCCAGCAGTTCTGACGGAAACTATAATTCACCCCTCCACTTT,CASSSDGNYNSPLHF
.,TRBJ2-3,.,TRBV7-9,TGTGCCAGCAGCTTCCGGGACCCAGGGGATACGCAGTATTTT,CASSFRDPGDTQYF
TRBD1,TRBJ2-2,.,TRBV29-1,TGCAGCGTTGATAGCCAGGGGGTGAACACCGGGGAGCTGTTTTTT,CSVDSQGVNTGELFF
.,TRBJ2-7,.,TRBV5-1,TGCGCCAGCAGCTTGGGTAGCGGAAAAGTCTACGAGCAGTACTTC,CASSLGSGKVYEQYF